This T cell receptor (beta chain) originates from a study of regulatory T cells in long-lasting Graves disease. Looking at the study overall: Positivity for TSH receptor antibodies plus over 5 years of antithyroid drugs meant persistent Graves' disease.

Time point here: persistent/refractory GD, antithyroid drugs over 5 years with positive TRAb. Making the TCR library involved RNA that had been extracted from PBMCs. According to the study, TCR beta libraries were built with iRepertoire HTBI primers and CDR3-region Arm-PCR. One entry per CDR3 protein results from TCRdb running MiXCR on the multiplex PCR reads. The sample has more than 300,000 distinct CDR3 sequences; around 20% are singletons. Study outcomes and limitations: When disease was persistent, TRBV28, TRBJ1-2 and TRBJ2-5 were the favored segments. Accuracy might have suffered from few samples. Newly diagnosed Graves' patients had higher TCR diversity than persistent ones.

The V and J ends lost 3 bases and 7 bases respectively, with 16 bases between them. The germline V gene has CDR1 LNHDA and CDR2 SQIVND (reference sequence). The CDR3 totals 14 residues. With respect to this clonotype: Its antigen is undetermined. No conserved phenylalanine or tryptophan is present at the end of the CDR3, so a read error is the likely explanation.

Specimen: peripheral blood mononuclear cells (PBMCs), collected when the disease was refractory, from a patient treated with antithyroid drugs. The chain uses TRBV19 and TRBJ2-7; D is ambiguous. The TCR sequence derives from a female donor with Graves disease. The CDR3 DNA sequence: TGTGCCAGTAGTATGTCCGGGCACCTACTGGAGCAGTACTCC. Translated, it gives CASSMSGHLLEQYS.